The present T cell receptor (beta chain) was sequenced within a study of spatial heterogeneity in lung cancer. Across the whole study: Donors were some 72 untreated early-stage non-small cell lung cancer patients. Findings of the study overall: Blood contained ubiquitous expanded tumor TCRs more at resection than at follow-up.

The CDR3 is 14 residues long. Germline-derived CDR1 and CDR2 are KGHSH and LQKENI. V lost 2 bases to trimming and J lost 2 bases, with 9 bases between them. The study tagged each TCR cDNA molecule with a unique molecular identifier. MiXCR was run by TCRdb on the 5' RACE reads, yielding one entry per CDR3 protein. The sample carries roughly 45,000 distinct CDR3 sequences, 20% to 25% recorded once. Many counts were recorded for this clonotype. As yet, its antigen is unknown. The time point denotes: blood at routine non-recurrence follow-up after resection. Whole RNA, isolated from tumor, nontumor lung or frozen PBMC, was sequenced without prior sorting.

The chain joins TRBV18 to TRBJ2-5, with D possibly matching TRBD2 (5 bases). This TCR derives from a female donor with early-stage non-small cell lung cancer. Source: PBMCs, taken at follow-up. CDR3 amino acids: CASSPGRVQETQYF. CDR3 DNA: TGTGCCAGCTCACCAGGGCGGGTTCAAGAGACCCAGTACTTC.